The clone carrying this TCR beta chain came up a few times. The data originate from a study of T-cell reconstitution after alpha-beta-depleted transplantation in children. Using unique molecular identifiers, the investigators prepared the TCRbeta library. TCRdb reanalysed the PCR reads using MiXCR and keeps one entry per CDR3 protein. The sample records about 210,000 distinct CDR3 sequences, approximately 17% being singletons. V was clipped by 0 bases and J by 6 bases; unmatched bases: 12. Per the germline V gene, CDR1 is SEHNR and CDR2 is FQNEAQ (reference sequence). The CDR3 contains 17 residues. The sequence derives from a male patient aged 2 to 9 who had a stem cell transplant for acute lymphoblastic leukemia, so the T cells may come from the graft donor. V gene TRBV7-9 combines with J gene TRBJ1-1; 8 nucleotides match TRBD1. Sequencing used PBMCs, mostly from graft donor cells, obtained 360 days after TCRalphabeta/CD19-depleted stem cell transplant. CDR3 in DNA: TGTGCCAGCAGCTTAGCACAGGGGGTGGTTTCAGTCCCTGAAGCTTTCTTT. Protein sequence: CASSLAQGVVSVPEAFF. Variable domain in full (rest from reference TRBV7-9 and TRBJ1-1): DTGVSQNPRHKITKRGQNVTFRCDPISEHNRLYWYRQTLGQGPEFLTYFQNEAQLEKSRLLSDRFSAERPKGSFSTLEIQRTEQGDSAMYLCASSLAQGVVSVPEAFFGQGTRLTVV.